These 3 T cell receptor beta chains were sequenced from one sample in a study of identical twins. From the 5' RACE reads, TCRdb called clonotypes with MiXCR, one entry per CDR3 protein. Of around 490,000 distinct CDR3 sequences in the sample, around 22% were seen once. Another study also made use of these data, one on yellow fever vaccine responses in identical twins.

The sequencing input was CD4+ T cells sorted from blood. Every receptor here comes from a woman aged 18-29 years in good health.

This chain uses TRBV20-1 with TRBJ2-3; tentatively, D is TRBD1 or TRBD2 (5 bases each). The CDR3 loop spans 15 amino acids. The ends were cut back, 2 bases at V and 3 bases at J, with 15 bases in the middle. From germline, CDR1 is DFQATT and CDR2 SNEGSKA (reference sequence). CDR3 nucleotides: TGCAGTGCTAGAAAGTTCGGGGCAATGACAGATACGCAGTATTTT. Protein sequence: CSARKFGAMTDTQYF.

Ten or more counts support this clonotype. The chain combines TRBV5-1 with TRBJ2-3; D may be TRBD1 (5 bases). The CDR3 consists of 14 residues. Germline CDR1 is SGHRS and CDR2 is YFSETQ. V lost 0 bases, J lost 2 bases, and 7 bases lay in between. The CDR3 nucleotides are TGCGCCAGCAGCTTGGGGACATCCACAGATACGCAGTATTTT. Translated, it gives CASSLGTSTDTQYF.

The chain links TRBV5-1 to TRBJ2-5, with 7 bases matching TRBD2. This CDR3 has 16 amino acids. The trim removed 2 bases at V and 3 bases at J, leaving 10 bases unmatched. Germline V gene data show CDR1 as SGHRS and CDR2 as YFSETQ. The CDR3 region is CASSLPGLAVEETQYF. In nucleotides, the CDR3 is TGCGCCAGCAGCTTACCGGGGCTAGCGGTAGAAGAGACCCAGTACTTC. The full variable domain, its missing parts supplied by reference TRBV5-1 and TRBJ2-5, is KAGVTQTPRYLIKTRGQQVTLSCSPISGHRSVSWYQQTPGQGLQFLFEYFSETQRNKGNFPGRFSGRQFSNSRSEMNVSTLELGDSALYLCASSLPGLAVEETQYFGPGTRLLVL.